In this sample, the clone carrying this T cell receptor beta chain turned up many times. Its specificity is unknown. With V trimmed by 6 bases and J by 0 bases, 6 bases remained unmatched. CDR1 is DFQATT and CDR2 is SNEGSKA in the germline V gene (reference sequence). The CDR3 spans 16 residues. The data originate from a study of neurological immune-mediated disorders. Study results and caveats: Sharing of CDR3 amino acid sequences among expanded clones across subjects was absent, suggesting private repertoires in all groups.

PBMCs stored at -80 C, 2 million in total, were the source of the unsorted libraries. The team produced cDNA through 5'RACE using 10-nucleotide random UMIs. Each sequencing run yielded over 160 million TCR-beta sequences from 15-18 subjects. MiXCR was run by TCRdb on the 5' RACE reads, yielding one entry per CDR3 protein. The sample includes about 25,000 distinct CDR3 sequences, roughly an eighth seen only once; the top ten take 16%. This chain joins TRBV20-1 and TRBJ2-5; 14 bases are a match to TRBD2. The receptor was isolated from a woman between 35 and 50 years old with HTLV-1-associated myelopathy (HAM/TSP). Sequenced material: PBMCs. The CDR3 DNA is TGCAGTGCCTATCCGACTAGCGGGGGGGACCAAGAGACCCAGTACTTC. Its protein product is CSAYPTSGGDQETQYF.